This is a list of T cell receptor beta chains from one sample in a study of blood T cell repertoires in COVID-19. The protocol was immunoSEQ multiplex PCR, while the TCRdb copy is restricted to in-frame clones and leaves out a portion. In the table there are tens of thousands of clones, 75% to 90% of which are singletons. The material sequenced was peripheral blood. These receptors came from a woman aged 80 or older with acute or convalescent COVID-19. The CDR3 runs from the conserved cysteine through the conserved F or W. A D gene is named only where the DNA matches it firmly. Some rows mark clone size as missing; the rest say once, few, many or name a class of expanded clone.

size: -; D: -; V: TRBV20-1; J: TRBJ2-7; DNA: TGCAGTGGTAGTACAACCTTGGAGGGGCGCTCCCACGAGCAGTACTTC; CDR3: CSGSTTLEGRSHEQYF
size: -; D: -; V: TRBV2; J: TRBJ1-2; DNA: TGTGCCAGCAGTGGAGTGGGGCGCGGCTATGGCTACACCTTC; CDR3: CASSGVGRGYGYTF
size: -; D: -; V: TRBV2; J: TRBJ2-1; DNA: TGTGCCAGCAGTGATTGGGGCGAAAAGCAGTTCTTC; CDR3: CASSDWGEKQFF
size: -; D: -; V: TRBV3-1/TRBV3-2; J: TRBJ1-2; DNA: TGTGCCAGCAGCCAAGAACCACTGGACTATGGCTACACCTTC; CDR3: CASSQEPLDYGYTF
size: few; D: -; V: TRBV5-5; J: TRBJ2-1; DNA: TGTGCCAGCAGCTTGGAGCCCTATAGCAATGAGCAGTTCTTC; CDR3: CASSLEPYSNEQFF
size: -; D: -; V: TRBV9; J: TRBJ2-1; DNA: TGTGCCAGCAGCGCGGGACAATATTACAATGAGCAGTTCTTC; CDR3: CASSAGQYYNEQFF
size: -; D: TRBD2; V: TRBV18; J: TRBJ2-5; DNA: TGTGCCAGCTCACCACGGACTAGCGGGAGGGAGAAGACCCAGTACTTC; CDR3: CASSPRTSGREKTQYF
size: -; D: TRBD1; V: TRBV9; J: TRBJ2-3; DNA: TGTGCCAGCAGCGTGCAAGCCGGGACAGGGGGCGTAGATACGCAGTATTTT; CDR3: CASSVQAGTGGVDTQYF
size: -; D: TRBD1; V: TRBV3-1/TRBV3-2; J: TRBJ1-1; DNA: TGTGCCAGCAGGGTAGGGACAGGGAAAGCTTTCTTT; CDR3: CASRVGTGKAFF
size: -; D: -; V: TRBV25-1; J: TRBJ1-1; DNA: TGTGCCAGCAGTGAATCGCTAGGAAGAAAGAACACTGAAGCTTTCTTT; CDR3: CASSESLGRKNTEAFF
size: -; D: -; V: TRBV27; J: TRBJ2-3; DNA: TGTGCCAGCAGTCTTCCGGGGAGGGGGGATACGCAGTATTTT; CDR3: CASSLPGRGDTQYF
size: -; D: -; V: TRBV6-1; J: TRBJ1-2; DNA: TGTGCCAGCAGTGATTACATACAGGGAAACTATGGCTACACCTTC; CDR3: CASSDYIQGNYGYTF
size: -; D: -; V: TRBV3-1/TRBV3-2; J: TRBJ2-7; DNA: TGTGCCAGCAGCCTCATGCTGGGGGCGGACGAGCAGTACTTC; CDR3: CASSLMLGADEQYF
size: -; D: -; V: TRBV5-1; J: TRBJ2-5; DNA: TGCGCCAGCGCTCAATACAACGGGGAGACCCAGTACTTC; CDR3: CASAQYNGETQYF
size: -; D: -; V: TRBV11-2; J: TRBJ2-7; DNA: TGTGCCAGCAGCTTAGTTCACACCAAGCAGTACTTC; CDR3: CASSLVHTKQYF
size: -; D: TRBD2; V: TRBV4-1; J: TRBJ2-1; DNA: TGCGCCAGCAGACCGGGACTAGCTTCGTACAATGAGCAGTTCTTC; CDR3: CASRPGLASYNEQFF
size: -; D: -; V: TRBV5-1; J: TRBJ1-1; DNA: TGCGCCAGCAGCCTACGGACACCGAACACTGAAGCTTTCTTT; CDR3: CASSLRTPNTEAFF
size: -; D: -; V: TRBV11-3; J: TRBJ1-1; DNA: TGTGCCAGCAGCTTCGACAGGAACACTGAAGCTTTCTTT; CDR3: CASSFDRNTEAFF
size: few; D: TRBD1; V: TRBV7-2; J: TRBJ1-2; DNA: TGTGCCAGCAGCTTAGCGCTTCGAGGGGGCTATACCTTC; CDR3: CASSLALRGGYTF
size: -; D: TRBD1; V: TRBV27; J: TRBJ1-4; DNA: TGTGCCAGCAGTTTATCCCGGGCCGCCGGGGACAGGGTTAATGAAAAACTGTTTTTT; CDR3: CASSLSRAAGDRVNEKLFF
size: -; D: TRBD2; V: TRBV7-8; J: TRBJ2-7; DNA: TGTGCCAGCAGACCGCCAGGGCGGGAGGGCTCCTACGAGCAGTACTTC; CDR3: CASRPPGREGSYEQYF
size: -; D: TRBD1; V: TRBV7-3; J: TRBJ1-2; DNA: TGTGCCAGCAGCTTGACAGGGAATCCATATGGCTACACCTTC; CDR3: CASSLTGNPYGYTF
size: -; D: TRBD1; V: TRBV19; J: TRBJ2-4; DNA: TGTGCCAGTAGTATAGATCCAGAGACAGGGGACATTCAGTACTTC; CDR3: CASSIDPETGDIQYF
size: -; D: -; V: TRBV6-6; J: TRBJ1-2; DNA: TGTGCCAGCAGTTTTACGACAGACACTAACTATGGCTACACCTTC; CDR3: CASSFTTDTNYGYTF
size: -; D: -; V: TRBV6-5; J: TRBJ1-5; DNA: TGTGCCAGCAGCCCAGGACACCGTAGCAATCAGCCCCAGCATTTT; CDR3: CASSPGHRSNQPQHF
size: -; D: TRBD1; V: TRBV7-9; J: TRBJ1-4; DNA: TGTGCCAGCAGGACCGGGACAGGGGACGAAAAACTGTTTTTT; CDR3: CASRTGTGDEKLFF
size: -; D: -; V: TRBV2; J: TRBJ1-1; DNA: TGTGCCAGCAGTGACAGGGGCAGTGTTGAAGCTTTCTTT; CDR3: CASSDRGSVEAFF
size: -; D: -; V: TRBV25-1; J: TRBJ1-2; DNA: TGTGCCAGCAGTGAATTCGCAGGGGTGAGCTACACCTTC; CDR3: CASSEFAGVSYTF
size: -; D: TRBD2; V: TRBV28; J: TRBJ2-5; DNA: TGTGCCAGCAGCACTTGGGGTTTGGGACTAGCGGGAGGACGGGAGACCCAGTACTTC; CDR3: CASSTWGLGLAGGRETQYF
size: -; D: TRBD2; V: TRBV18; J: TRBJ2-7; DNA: TGTGCCAGCTCACCCCCGGCTAGCGGGGGAGTCTACGAGCAGTACTTC; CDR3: CASSPPASGGVYEQYF
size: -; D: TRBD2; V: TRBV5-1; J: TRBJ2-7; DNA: TGCGCCAGCAGCCCGACTAGCGGGGTTTATTACGAGCAGTACTTC; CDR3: CASSPTSGVYYEQYF
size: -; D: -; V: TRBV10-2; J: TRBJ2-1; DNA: TGCGCCAGCAGGGCTTCTTACAATGAGCAGTTCTTC; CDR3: CASRASYNEQFF
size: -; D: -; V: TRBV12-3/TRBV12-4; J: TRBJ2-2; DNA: TGTGCCAGCAGTACAGCCAGGACCGGGGAGCTGTTTTTT; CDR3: CASSTARTGELFF
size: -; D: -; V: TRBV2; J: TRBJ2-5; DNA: TGTGCCAGCAGTTGGGCCCAAGAGACCCAGTACTTC; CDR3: CASSWAQETQYF
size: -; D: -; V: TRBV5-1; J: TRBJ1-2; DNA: TGCGCCAGCAGCTTGGAACTTACAGGGACTGGCTACACCTTC; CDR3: CASSLELTGTGYTF
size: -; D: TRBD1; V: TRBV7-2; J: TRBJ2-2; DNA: TGTGCCAGCAGTCAGGGGACAGGGGTTCTTCGGGAGCTGTTTTTT; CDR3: CASSQGTGVLRELFF
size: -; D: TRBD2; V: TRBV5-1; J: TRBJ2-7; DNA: TGCGCCAGCAGCTCGACCACTAGCGGGCCTAAGTACGAGCAGTACTTC; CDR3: CASSSTTSGPKYEQYF
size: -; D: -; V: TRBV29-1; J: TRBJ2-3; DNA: TGCAGCGTCCCCCGGACTGCCACCCCCACAGATACGCAGTATTTT; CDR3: CSVPRTATPTDTQYF
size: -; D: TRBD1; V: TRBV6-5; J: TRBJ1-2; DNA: TGTGCCAGCAGTTACTCGACCAGGGGGAAAAACTATGGCTACACCTTC; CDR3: CASSYSTRGKNYGYTF
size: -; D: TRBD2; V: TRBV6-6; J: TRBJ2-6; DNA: TGTGCCAGCCTGCCGGGGGAGGGTGGGGCCAACGTCCTGACTTTC; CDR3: CASLPGEGGANVLTF
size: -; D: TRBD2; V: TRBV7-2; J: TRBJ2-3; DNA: TGTGCCAGCAGAACAGCGGGGGGAGCGGTTACGCAGTATTTT; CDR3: CASRTAGGAVTQYF
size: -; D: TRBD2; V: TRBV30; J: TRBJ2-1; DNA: TGTGCCTGGAGGAGCCTCGGGACTAGTAATGAGCAGTTCTTC; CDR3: CAWRSLGTSNEQFF
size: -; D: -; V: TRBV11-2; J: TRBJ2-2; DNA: TGTGCCAGCAGCAGAGAGGCGGGGTGGGCCGGGGAGCTGTTTTTT; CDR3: CASSREAGWAGELFF
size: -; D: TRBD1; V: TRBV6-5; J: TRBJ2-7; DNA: TGTGCCAGCAGTTACTCATTTCGGGACAGCTCCTACGAGCAGTACTTC; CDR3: CASSYSFRDSSYEQYF
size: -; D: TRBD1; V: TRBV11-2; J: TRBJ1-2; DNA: TGTGCCAGCAGCTCGGACAGGGTAAAAGGCTACACCTTC; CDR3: CASSSDRVKGYTF